Reported below is one TCR beta chain. Its antigen is still unknown. The data stem from a study of T cells in localized non-small cell lung cancer. Generated by immunoSEQ multiplex PCR, the TCRdb table keeps only in-frame clones and is missing some. Found here are 70,000 to 90,000 clones, 80% of them singletons; the top ten hold roughly 9%. Study-wide results and limits: Heterogeneity cannot be ruled out, as sequencing used one tumor region only. It was uninvolved adjacent lung that showed the highest T cell clonality, exceeding tumor. Prolonged overall survival went with higher T cell density in the blood. A median approximately 59 of the top 100 tumor clones appeared in adjacent lung.

The CDR3 runs 19 residues. J lost 5 bases, V lost 10 bases, and 23 bases had no gene match. From germline, CDR1 is SNHLY and CDR2 FYNNEI. J is TRBJ1-4 and V is TRBV2; 9 bases are a match to TRBD1. The sequencing used peripheral blood, collected before any cancer treatment. This receptor was identified in a female donor of 60 years or more with stage I lung adenocarcinoma. The CDR3 region is CATIRTRDRARRWNEKLFF. In DNA, the CDR3 is TGTGCCACCATAAGAACCCGGGACAGGGCAAGGAGGTGGAATGAAAAACTGTTTTTT.